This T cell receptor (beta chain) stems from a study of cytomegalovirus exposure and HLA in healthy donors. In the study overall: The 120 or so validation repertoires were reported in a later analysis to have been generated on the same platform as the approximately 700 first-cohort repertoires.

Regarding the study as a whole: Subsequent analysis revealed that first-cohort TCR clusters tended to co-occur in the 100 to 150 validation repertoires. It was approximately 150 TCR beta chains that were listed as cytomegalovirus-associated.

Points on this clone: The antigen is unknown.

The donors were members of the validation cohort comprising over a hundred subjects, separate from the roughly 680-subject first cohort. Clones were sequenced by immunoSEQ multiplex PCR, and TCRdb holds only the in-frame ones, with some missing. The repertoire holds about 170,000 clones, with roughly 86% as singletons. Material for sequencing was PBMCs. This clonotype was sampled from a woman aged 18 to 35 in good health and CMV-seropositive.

CDR3 region: CATSSPTHFPGNTIYF. The CDR3 nucleotides are TGTGCCACCAGCAGCCCCACTCATTTCCCTGGAAACACCATATATTTT. The V call is TRBV15, the J call TRBJ1-3; D remains ambiguous. CDR3 size: 16 residues. Germline V CDR1 and CDR2: LNHNV, YYDKDF (reference sequence). The ends were cut back, 3 bases at V and 2 bases at J, with 14 bases in the middle.